The entry below gives a single TCR beta chain sequence along with its context. Patients from Seattle were sampled longitudinally, starting during active infection. The data derive from a study of blood T cell repertoires in COVID-19. Turning to the study itself: Sites across the United States, Italy and Spain contributed samples from acute and convalescent COVID-19. T cells, B-cell-depleted T cells, or PBMCs supplied cDNA or gDNA.

The CDR3 extends over 17 amino acids. V gave up 2 bases and J gave up 5 bases, with 21 bases separating them. Germline CDR1 and CDR2: MNHEY and SMNVEV (reference sequence). Here immunoSEQ multiplex PCR was the method, and the copy in TCRdb shows in-frame clones only, minus some. The table includes about 160,000 clones, 82% detected once. This rearrangement joins TRBV27 to TRBJ1-1; D not resolved. The clonotype comes from a woman between 40 and 50 years old with COVID-19, enrolled during active disease. What was sequenced was peripheral blood. This chain's CDR3 is CASSLDTISARKTEAFF. DNA for the CDR3: TGTGCCAGCAGTTTAGATACAATATCTGCGCGGAAGACTGAAGCTTTCTTT.